Presented here are 16 T cell receptor beta chains from one specimen sequenced in a study of cytomegalovirus exposure and HLA in healthy donors. Researchers ran the PCR with 60 Vbeta and 13 Jbeta primers. This table comes from immunoSEQ multiplex PCR, and its TCRdb copy is limited to in-frame clones, with some not included. This sample carries 190,000 or so clones, with roughly 0.74% going to the ten biggest clones. The sequencing input was PBMCs. The receptors derive from a boy between 5 and 17 years old in good health and CMV-seronegative.

J is TRBJ1-2 and V is TRBV30; unclear D gene. V lost 2 bases and J 7 bases, leaving 23 bases between the germline ends. Germline V gene sequence: CDR1 GTSNPN, CDR2 SVGIG (reference sequence). The CDR3 runs to 16 residues. CDR3 sequence: CAWSTWETEASLGYTF. The CDR3, as DNA: TGTGCCTGGAGTACTTGGGAGACTGAGGCTTCGCTTGGCTACACCTTC.

With respect to this clone: A junction boundary mismatches the germline segment, possibly from a read error. The gene calls are TRBV7-7 and TRBJ1-1; D gene ambiguous. Germline V lookup: CDR1 SSHAT, CDR2 FNYEAQ (reference sequence). The CDR3 runs to 13 residues. The CDR3 is CASSLLRDTEAFF. CDR3 DNA sequence: TGTGCTAGCAGTCTATTGCGGGACACTGAAGCTTTCTTT.

This chain uses TRBV7-2 with TRBJ1-1, with 9 bases identical to TRBD1. From germline, CDR1 is SGHTA and CDR2 FQGNSA. V lost 2 bases and J lost 0; bases outside the gene matches: 7. The CDR3 has 17 residues. CDR3 sequence reads: CASSLKGTGRVNTEAFF. CDR3 coding DNA: TGTGCCAGCAGCTTAAAGGGGACAGGGAGGGTGAACACTGAAGCTTTCTTT.

This chain joins TRBV18 and TRBJ1-2; D is unclear. Germline CDR1 and CDR2: KGHSH and LQKENI. The CDR3 contains 15 residues. With 3 bases removed from V and 4 bases from J, the gap between germline ends came to 15 bases. In nucleotides, the CDR3 is TGTGCCAGCTCACCTTCATTCACGACTAGCTATGGCTACACCTTC. The encoded protein is CASSPSFTTSYGYTF.

V is TRBV6-5 and J is TRBJ2-7, with D possibly matching TRBD1 (5 bases). The CDR3 runs to 15 residues. In germline, CDR1 is MNHEY, CDR2 SVGAGI. V lost 7 bases and J 2 bases, leaving 18 bases between the germline ends. The CDR3 nucleotides are TGTGCCAGCACTGGACGGCAGGGCCAAACCTACGAGCAGTACTTC. Its translation is CASTGRQGQTYEQYF.

J is TRBJ1-3 and V is TRBV28, with D uncertain. The V gene's germline CDR1 is MDHEN and CDR2 SYDVKM. CDR3 size: 12 residues. V dropped 6 bases and J dropped 2 bases, with 5 bases sitting between them. The DNA of the CDR3 is TGTGCCAGCAGGTCTCCTGGAAACACCATATATTTT. Its translation: CASRSPGNTIYF.

The V gene is TRBV12-1, the J gene TRBJ1-5. TRBV12-1 is marked as a pseudogene. This CDR3 region has 15 residues. The CDR3 coding sequence is TGTGCCAGCAGCTCTGGGGGGATTAGCAATCAGCCCCAGCATTTT. Protein: CASSSGGISNQPQHF.

The chain uses TRBV29-1 and TRBJ1-2; 7 nucleotides match TRBD1. V trimming: 3 bases; J trimming: 4 bases; junction bases outside the gene matches: 5. Looked up from germline, CDR1 is SQVTM and CDR2 is ANQGSEA. This CDR3 is 13 amino acids long. CDR3 sequence reads: CSVDARQGYGYTF. CDR3 coding DNA: TGCAGCGTTGACGCTAGACAGGGCTATGGCTACACCTTC.

The chain couples TRBV4-1 to TRBJ2-3; 12 bases match TRBD2. The CDR3 is 18 amino acids. CDR1 MGHRA and CDR2 YSYEKL come from the germline V gene. V gave up 0 bases and J gave up 6 bases; unmatched junction bases: 10. The CDR3 region has the DNA TGCGCCAGCAGCCAAGATAGGGCTAGCGGGGGGGGGAGTGATACGCAGTATTTT. This translates into CASSQDRASGGGSDTQYF.

The chain carries TRBV7-9 and TRBJ1-1; 7 bases align to TRBD1. The germline gives CDR1 SEHNR, CDR2 FQNEAQ (reference sequence). V gave up 4 bases and J gave up 1 base; unmatched junction bases: 3. The CDR3 has 14 residues. The DNA for the CDR3 is TGTGCCAGCAGCTCCAGGACAGGGAACACTGAAGCTTTCTTT. This sequence encodes CASSSRTGNTEAFF.

The chain combines TRBV25-1 with TRBJ2-2; D ambiguous. V gave up 3 bases and J gave up 10 bases, with 9 bases separating them. The CDR3 runs 12 residues. Germline V lookup: CDR1 MGHDK, CDR2 SYGVNS. CDR3 DNA sequence: TGTGCCAGCAGTGATCTATCCCAGGAGCTGTTTTTT. Residues: CASSDLSQELFF.

The chain is built from TRBV6-1 and TRBJ2-1; the D gene is possibly TRBD1 (5 bases). Per the germline V gene, CDR1 is MNHNS and CDR2 is SASEGT. The V end was cut by 3 bases, the J end by 2 bases, with 11 bases between. The CDR3 totals 15 residues. The CDR3 sequence is CASSDVGETYNEQFF. CDR3 DNA sequence: TGTGCCAGCAGTGACGTAGGGGAAACCTACAATGAGCAGTTCTTC.

The chain has TRBV6-5 and TRBJ2-1; TRBD1 matches 7 bases. There are 15 residues in the CDR3. The germline gives CDR1 MNHEY, CDR2 SVGAGI. The V and J ends lost 3 bases and 4 bases, in that order; junction bases with no gene match: 6. The CDR3 DNA reads as TGTGCCAGCAGTTATATTCCGGGACAGTACAATGAGCAGTTCTTC. Its protein is CASSYIPGQYNEQFF.

The V gene is TRBV5-1, the J gene TRBJ1-6, with D tentatively TRBD1 (6 bases). This CDR3 contains 18 residues. Trimming stripped 0 bases from V and 9 bases from J, with 22 bases between. CDR1 is SGHRS, CDR2 YFSETQ, per germline. CDR3 protein: CASSLGPTDLQGGSPLHF. The CDR3 DNA sequence: TGCGCCAGCAGCTTGGGCCCTACGGACCTACAAGGGGGTTCACCCCTCCACTTT.

The chain combines TRBV6-5 with TRBJ1-4; D might be TRBD1 (5 bases). The CDR3 length is 13 residues. Deletions cut 8 bases from V and 5 bases from J, with 12 bases between. Germline loops: CDR1 MNHEY, CDR2 SVGAGI. CDR3 coding DNA: TGTGCCAGCGGGTGGGGCGAGAATGAAAAACTGTTTTTT. Its protein is CASGWGENEKLFF.

This chain uses TRBV9 with TRBJ1-6; 10 bases agree with TRBD1. Germline V gene lookup returns CDR1 SGDLS and CDR2 YYNGEE. This CDR3 is built from 14 residues. With V trimmed by 4 bases and J by 9 bases, 4 bases remained unmatched. The CDR3 nucleotides read TGTGCCAGCAGCCCGGGACAGGGGATTTCACCCCTCCACTTT. Translation: CASSPGQGISPLHF.